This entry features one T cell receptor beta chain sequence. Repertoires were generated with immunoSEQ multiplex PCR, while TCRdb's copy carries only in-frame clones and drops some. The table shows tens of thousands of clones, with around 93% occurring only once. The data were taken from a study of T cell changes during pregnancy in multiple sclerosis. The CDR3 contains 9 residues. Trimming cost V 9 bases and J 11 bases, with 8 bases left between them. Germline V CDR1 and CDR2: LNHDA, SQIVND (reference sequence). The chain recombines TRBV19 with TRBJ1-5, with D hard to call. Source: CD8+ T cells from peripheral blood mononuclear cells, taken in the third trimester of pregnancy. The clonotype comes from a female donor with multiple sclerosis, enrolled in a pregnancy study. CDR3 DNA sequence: TGTGCCAGGGGCCCTTCCCAGCATTTT. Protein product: CARGPSQHF.